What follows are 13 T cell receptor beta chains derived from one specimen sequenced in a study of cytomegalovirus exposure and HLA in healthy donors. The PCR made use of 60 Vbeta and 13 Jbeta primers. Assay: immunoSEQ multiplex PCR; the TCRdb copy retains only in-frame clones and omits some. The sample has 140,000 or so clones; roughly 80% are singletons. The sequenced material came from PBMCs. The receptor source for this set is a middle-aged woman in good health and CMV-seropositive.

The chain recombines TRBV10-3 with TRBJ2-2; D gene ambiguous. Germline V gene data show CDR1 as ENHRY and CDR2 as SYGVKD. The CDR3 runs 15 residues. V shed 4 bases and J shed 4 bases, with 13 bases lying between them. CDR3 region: CAISATNARTGELFF. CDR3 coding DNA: TGTGCCATCAGTGCCACTAACGCACGCACCGGGGAGCTGTTTTTT.

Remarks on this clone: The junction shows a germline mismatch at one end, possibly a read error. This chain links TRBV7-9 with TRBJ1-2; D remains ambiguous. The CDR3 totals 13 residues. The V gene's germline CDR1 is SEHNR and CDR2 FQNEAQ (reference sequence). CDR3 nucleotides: TGTTCCAGCAGCTTGAGCGGTAACTATGGCTACACCTTC. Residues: CSSSLSGNYGYTF.

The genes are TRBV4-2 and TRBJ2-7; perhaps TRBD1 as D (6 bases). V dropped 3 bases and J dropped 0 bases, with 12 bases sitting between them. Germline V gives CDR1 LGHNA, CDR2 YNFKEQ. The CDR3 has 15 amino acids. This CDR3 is CASSHPGQSSYEQYF. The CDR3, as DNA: TGTGCCAGCAGCCACCCGGGACAAAGCTCCTACGAGCAGTACTTC.

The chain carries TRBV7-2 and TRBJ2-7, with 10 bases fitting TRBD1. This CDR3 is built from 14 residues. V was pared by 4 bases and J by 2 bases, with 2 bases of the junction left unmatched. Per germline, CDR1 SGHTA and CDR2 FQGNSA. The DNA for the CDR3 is TGTGCCAGCAGCTGGGACAGGGGTCCCTACGAGCAGTACTTC. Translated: CASSWDRGPYEQYF.

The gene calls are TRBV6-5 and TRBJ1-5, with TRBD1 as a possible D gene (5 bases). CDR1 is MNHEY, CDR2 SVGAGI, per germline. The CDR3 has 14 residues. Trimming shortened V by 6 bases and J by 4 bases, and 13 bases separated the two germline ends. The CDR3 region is CASSGWGENQPQHF. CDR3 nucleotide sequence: TGTGCCAGCAGCGGGTGGGGCGAAAATCAGCCCCAGCATTTT.

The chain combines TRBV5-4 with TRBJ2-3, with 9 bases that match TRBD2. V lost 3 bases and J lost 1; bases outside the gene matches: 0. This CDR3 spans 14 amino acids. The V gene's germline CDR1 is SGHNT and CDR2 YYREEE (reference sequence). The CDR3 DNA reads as TGTGCCAGCAGCTCTAGCGGGGGCACAGATACGCAGTATTTT. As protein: CASSSSGGTDTQYF.

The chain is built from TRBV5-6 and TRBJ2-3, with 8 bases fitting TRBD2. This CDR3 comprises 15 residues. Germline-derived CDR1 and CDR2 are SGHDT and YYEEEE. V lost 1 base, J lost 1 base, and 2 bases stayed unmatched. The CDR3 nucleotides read TGTGCCAGCAGCTTGACCGGGGGGGGCACAGATACGCAGTATTTT. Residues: CASSLTGGGTDTQYF. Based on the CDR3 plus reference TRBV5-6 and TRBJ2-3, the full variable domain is DAGVTQSPTHLIKTRGQQVTLRCSPKSGHDTVSWYQQALGQGPQFIFQYYEEEERQRGNFPDRFSGHQFPNYSSELNVNALLLGDSALYLCASSLTGGGTDTQYFGPGTRLTVL.

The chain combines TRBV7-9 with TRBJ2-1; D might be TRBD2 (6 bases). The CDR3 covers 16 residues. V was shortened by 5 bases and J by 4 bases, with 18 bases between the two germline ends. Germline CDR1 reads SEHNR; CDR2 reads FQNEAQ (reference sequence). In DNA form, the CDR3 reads TGTGCCAGCAGCCTCCTGGGTGGGGGGACTTACAATGAGCAGTTCTTC. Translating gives CASSLLGGGTYNEQFF. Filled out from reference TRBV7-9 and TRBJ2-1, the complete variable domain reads DTGVSQNPRHKITKRGQNVTFRCDPISEHNRLYWYRQTLGQGPEFLTYFQNEAQLEKSRLLSDRFSAERPKGSFSTLEIQRTEQGDSAMYLCASSLLGGGTYNEQFFGPGTRLTVL.

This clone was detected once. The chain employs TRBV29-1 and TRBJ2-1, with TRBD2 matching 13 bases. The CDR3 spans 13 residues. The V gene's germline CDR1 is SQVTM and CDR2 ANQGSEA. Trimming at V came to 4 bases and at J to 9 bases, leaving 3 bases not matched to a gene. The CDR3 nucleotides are TGCAGCGTTGGCGGGACTAGCGGGATTGAGCAGTTCTTC. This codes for CSVGGTSGIEQFF.

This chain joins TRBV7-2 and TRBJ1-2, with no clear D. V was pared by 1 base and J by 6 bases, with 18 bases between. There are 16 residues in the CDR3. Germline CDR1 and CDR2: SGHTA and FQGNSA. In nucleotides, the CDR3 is TGTGCCAGCAGCTTAGGGACTACGGTCAGATTTCATGGCTACACCTTC. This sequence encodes CASSLGTTVRFHGYTF.

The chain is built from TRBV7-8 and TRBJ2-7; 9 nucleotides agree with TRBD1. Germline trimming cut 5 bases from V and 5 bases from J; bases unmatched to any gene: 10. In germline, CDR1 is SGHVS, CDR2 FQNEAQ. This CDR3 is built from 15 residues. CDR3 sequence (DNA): TGTGCCAGCAGCGCGGACAGGGGAGGATGGGACGAGCAGTACTTC. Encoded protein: CASSADRGGWDEQYF.

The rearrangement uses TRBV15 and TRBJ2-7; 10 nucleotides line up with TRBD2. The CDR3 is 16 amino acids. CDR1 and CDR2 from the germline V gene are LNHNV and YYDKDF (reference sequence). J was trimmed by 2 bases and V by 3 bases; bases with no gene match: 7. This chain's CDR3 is CATSRISSGGPYEQYF. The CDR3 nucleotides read TGTGCCACCAGCAGGATTTCTAGCGGGGGACCCTACGAGCAGTACTTC.

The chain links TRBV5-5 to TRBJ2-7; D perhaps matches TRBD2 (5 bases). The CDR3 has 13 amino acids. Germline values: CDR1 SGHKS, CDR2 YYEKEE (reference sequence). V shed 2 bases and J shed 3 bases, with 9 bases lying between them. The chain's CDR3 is CASSFPGYYEQYF. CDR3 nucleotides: TGTGCCAGCAGCTTTCCGGGGTACTACGAGCAGTACTTC.